The clone carrying this T cell receptor (beta chain) was picked up many times. V was clipped by 5 bases and J by 7 bases; unmatched bases: 4. From germline, CDR1 is MNHEY and CDR2 SMNVEV (reference sequence). The CDR3 sequence is 12 residues long. The data were taken from a study of T cells in Graves' hyperthyroidism and ophthalmopathy. TCR beta CDR3 regions were amplified from RNA transcripts. RT-PCR in the first round (using the HTBI primer set) targeted the TCR CDR3. TCRdb used MiXCR to reprocess the multiplex PCR reads, holding one entry per CDR3 protein. The table includes under 800,000 distinct CDR3 sequences, 14% detected once.

Material: blood. The chain is built from TRBV27 and TRBJ1-1; 7 bases match TRBD1. The sequence came from a woman aged 18-29 years with Graves' hyperthyroidism. The CDR3 spells CASSPTGSEAFF. CDR3 nucleotides: TGTGCCAGCAGTCCGACAGGGAGTGAAGCTTTCTTT.